These 32 T cell receptor beta chains were all obtained from the same sample, sequenced in a study of long-term antiretroviral therapy in people with HIV. The assay, immunoSEQ v3.0, was run at survey level. Profiled with immunoSEQ multiplex PCR; TCRdb holds only in-frame clones, not every one. The profile covers 15,000 to 20,000 clones, with around 81% appearing a single time and about 9.3% taken by the ten largest. The sample here was unsorted PBMCs, taken 0.3 years before starting antiretroviral therapy. The receptor set was obtained from a man aged 45-65 years with HIV.

The chain has TRBV5-6 and TRBJ2-1, with 8 bases matching TRBD1. The length of the CDR3 is 17 residues. Germline V gene data show CDR1 as SGHDT and CDR2 as YYEEEE. V shed 0 bases, J shed 7 bases, and the junction held 12 bases outside the gene matches. For the CDR3, the DNA is TGTGCCAGCAGCTTGGCGGCAGGGGGCAGGTATTCAAATGAGCAGTTCTTC. Translating gives CASSLAAGGRYSNEQFF.

The J gene is TRBJ1-1, the V gene TRBV9, with a weak D call TRBD1 (6 bases). V was pared by 4 bases and J by 11 bases, with 15 bases between. The germline CDR1 and CDR2 sequences are SGDLS and YYNGEE. This CDR3 spans 12 amino acids. CDR3 residues: CASSPGTRVAFF. The CDR3 DNA sequence: TGTGCCAGCAGCCCAGGGACACGCGTCGCTTTCTTT.

The V and J genes are TRBV4-1 and TRBJ2-3; D perhaps matches TRBD2 (6 bases). CDR3 size: 16 residues. CDR1 and CDR2 from the germline V gene are MGHRA and YSYEKL. V gave up 1 base and J gave up 6 bases, with 17 bases separating them. CDR3 region: CASSQGDLTFTDTQYF. In DNA form, the CDR3 reads TGCGCCAGCAGCCAAGGGGACTTAACCTTTACCGATACGCAGTATTTT.

This rearrangement joins TRBV14 to TRBJ1-2, with D perhaps matching TRBD1 (5 bases). V was trimmed by 5 bases and J by 6 bases, leaving 19 bases between them. Germline lookup yields CDR1 SGHDN and CDR2 FVKESK. The CDR3 contains 15 residues. CDR3 sequence: CASSSFGGAPHGYTF. The CDR3 DNA reads TGTGCCAGCAGCTCGTTCGGTGGGGCCCCTCATGGCTACACCTTC.

The V call is TRBV7-9, the J call TRBJ1-4; D gene unclear. The V and J ends lost 2 bases and 3 bases respectively, with 10 bases between them. The CDR3 has 15 amino acids. Germline V gives CDR1 SEHNR, CDR2 FQNEAQ (reference sequence). CDR3 nucleotide sequence: TGTGCCAGCAGCTTAATTGGAGCATCTAATGAAAAACTGTTTTTT. Protein product: CASSLIGASNEKLFF.

V usage is TRBV6-4 and J usage is TRBJ2-3; 9 bases are shared with TRBD2. Germline V gene lookup returns CDR1 MRHNA and CDR2 SNTAGT. The CDR3 totals 15 residues. V trimming: 3 bases; J trimming: 2 bases; junction bases outside the gene matches: 3. Here the CDR3 DNA reads TGTGCCAGCAGTGAGGCTAGCGGGGACACAGATACGCAGTATTTT. Its translation: CASSEASGDTDTQYF.

The CDR3, as DNA: TGTGCCAGCAGCTTAGCCCACCTTCCCGAAGCTTTCTTT. This sequence encodes CASSLAHLPEAFF. The chain has TRBV7-9 and TRBJ1-1; D gene ambiguous. This CDR3 spans 13 amino acids. Looked up from germline, CDR1 is SEHNR and CDR2 is FQNEAQ (reference sequence). Trimming stripped 0 bases from V and 8 bases from J, with 10 bases between.

The rearrangement links TRBV28 to TRBJ1-6; D unresolved. Germline CDR1 is MDHEN and CDR2 is SYDVKM. Trimming stripped 10 bases from V and 3 bases from J, with 10 bases between. The CDR3 totals 13 residues. CDR3 loop: CATTQNYNSPLHF. In DNA, the CDR3 is TGTGCCACGACACAGAACTATAATTCACCCCTCCACTTT.

The chain joins TRBV2 to TRBJ1-5; D not certain. V lost 3 bases, J lost 0 bases, and 6 bases lay in between. CDR1 and CDR2 (germline): SNHLY, FYNNEI. The CDR3 runs 14 residues. The CDR3 DNA reads TGTGCCAGCAGTGAGGATTATAGCAATCAGCCCCAGCATTTT. This encodes CASSEDYSNQPQHF.

This chain uses TRBV7-2 with TRBJ2-5; D is perhaps TRBD1 or TRBD2 (5 bases each). The CDR3 runs 13 residues. Germline CDR1 and CDR2: SGHTA and FQGNSA. V lost 4 bases to trimming and J lost 7 bases, with 13 bases between them. This CDR3 reads CASSSRGSRTQYF. The CDR3 DNA reads as TGTGCCAGCAGCTCCCGGGGCTCTCGGACCCAGTACTTC.

This chain connects TRBV7-2 to TRBJ2-3; no firm D call. Germline CDR1 SGHTA, CDR2 FQGNSA. V was shortened by 4 bases and J by 2 bases, with 4 bases between the two germline ends. The CDR3 runs to 12 residues. CDR3 amino acids: CASSSYTDTQYF. The CDR3 coding sequence is TGTGCCAGCAGCTCTTACACAGATACGCAGTATTTT.

V is TRBV6-1 and J is TRBJ2-3, with TRBD2 as a possible D gene (7 bases). Germline CDR1 and CDR2: MNHNS and SASEGT. V was pared by 11 bases and J by 2 bases, with 14 bases between. This CDR3 is built from 13 residues. The CDR3 DNA reads TGTGCCGGGGAGGGGGGGGCCACAGATACGCAGTATTTT. This gives the protein CAGEGGATDTQYF.

The chain links TRBV19 to TRBJ1-4; 9 positions agree with TRBD1. The junction had 7 bases not matched to a gene; V was cut back by 3 bases and J by 8 bases. The CDR3 loop spans 15 amino acids. Germline values: CDR1 LNHDA, CDR2 SQIVND (reference sequence). The CDR3: CASSIGQGYKEKLFF. The CDR3 DNA reads as TGTGCCAGTAGTATCGGACAGGGGTATAAAGAAAAACTGTTTTTT.

This chain uses TRBV4-1 with TRBJ1-4, with 9 bases matching TRBD1. CDR1 is MGHRA, CDR2 YSYEKL, per germline. This CDR3 region has 17 residues. V was clipped by 5 bases and J by 8 bases; unmatched bases: 15. Here the CDR3 reads CASSNRDRVGGGEKLFF. The CDR3, as DNA: TGCGCCAGCAGCAACCGGGACAGGGTCGGAGGAGGGGAAAAACTGTTTTTT.

The V call is TRBV2, the J call TRBJ2-7; D may match TRBD1 or TRBD2 (5 bases each). V gave up 6 bases and J gave up 0 bases, with 6 bases separating them. Germline values: CDR1 SNHLY, CDR2 FYNNEI. This CDR3 has 12 residues. The CDR3, as DNA: TGTGCCAGCAGGGGGGTCTCCTACGAGCAGTACTTC. Encoded protein: CASRGVSYEQYF.

This chain links TRBV7-2 with TRBJ2-7; D may be TRBD1 (5 bases). V lost 3 bases and J 2 bases, leaving 11 bases between the germline ends. This CDR3 has 14 amino acids. Per germline, CDR1 SGHTA and CDR2 FQGNSA. The CDR3 loop reads CASSFRDLPYEQYF. CDR3 sequence (DNA): TGTGCCAGCAGCTTCAGGGATCTTCCCTACGAGCAGTACTTC.

The chain combines TRBV4-1 with TRBJ1-5; D remains ambiguous. The V and J ends lost 1 base and 6 bases respectively, with 13 bases between them. This CDR3 is 15 amino acids long. CDR1 MGHRA and CDR2 YSYEKL come from the germline V gene. The CDR3 DNA reads as TGCGCCAGCAGCCAAGCTAGAGGGCTCGGTCAGCCCCAGCATTTT. Protein product: CASSQARGLGQPQHF.

The chain is built from TRBV20-1 and TRBJ1-2; a possible D gene is TRBD1 (5 bases). The CDR3 consists of 11 residues. Germline V gene lookup returns CDR1 DFQATT and CDR2 SNEGSKA (reference sequence). Trimming cost V 3 bases and J 6 bases, with 8 bases left between them. The CDR3 protein is CSARGPHGYTF. As DNA, the CDR3 is TGCAGTGCTAGGGGACCACATGGCTACACCTTC.

This clone was seen only a few times. The rearrangement links TRBV13 to TRBJ1-1; D is unresolved. Trimming shortened V by 4 bases and J by 5 bases, and 20 bases separated the two germline ends. CDR1 is PRHDT and CDR2 is FYEKMQ in the germline V gene (reference sequence). This CDR3 has 16 residues. The CDR3 loop is CASSSEGNLGLTEAFF. The CDR3 nucleotides are TGTGCCAGCAGCTCGGAAGGGAACCTCGGACTTACTGAAGCTTTCTTT. Complete variable domain (other parts from reference TRBV13 and TRBJ1-1): AAGVIQSPRHLIKEKRETATLKCYPIPRHDTVYWYQQGPGQDPQFLISFYEKMQSDKGSIPDRFSAQQFSDYHSELNMSSLELGDSALYFCASSSEGNLGLTEAFFGQGTRLTVV.

The chain joins TRBV28 to TRBJ2-2, with D perhaps matching TRBD1 (5 bases). The CDR3 runs 15 residues. Trimming cost V 7 bases and J 3 bases, with 15 bases left between them. The germline CDR1 and CDR2 sequences are MDHEN and SYDVKM. CDR3 in DNA: TGTGCCAGCATTTCAGACAGACGATACACCGGGGAGCTGTTTTTT. It translates to CASISDRRYTGELFF.

The chain recombines TRBV6-5 with TRBJ2-2, with 7 bases matching TRBD1. This CDR3 spans 15 amino acids. Germline CDR1 is MNHEY and CDR2 is SVGAGI. V trimming: 5 bases; J trimming: 0 bases; junction bases outside the gene matches: 3. CDR3 nucleotide sequence: TGTGCCAGCAGTGCCGGGACAGCGAACACCGGGGAGCTGTTTTTT. It encodes CASSAGTANTGELFF.

The J gene is TRBJ1-3, the V gene TRBV28, with a possible D match to TRBD1 (5 bases). The CDR3 totals 17 residues. V was cut by 1 base and J by 3 bases, with 16 bases left in between. In germline, CDR1 is MDHEN, CDR2 SYDVKM. The CDR3 bases are TGTGCCAGCAGTTTATTTGGGGGGGGTCAGAGTGGAAACACCATATATTTT. This encodes CASSLFGGGQSGNTIYF.

This clone was found a few times. V usage is TRBV6-6 and J usage is TRBJ1-2, with D unclear. In germline, CDR1 is MNHNY, CDR2 SVGAGI (reference sequence). V lost 4 bases, J lost 2 bases, and 5 bases lay in between. There are 12 residues in the CDR3. DNA of the CDR3: TGTGCCAGCAGTTCGGAGAACTATGGCTACACCTTC. Translation gives CASSSENYGYTF.

V is TRBV10-3 and J is TRBJ1-5, with D perhaps TRBD1 (6 bases). Germline V gene data show CDR1 as ENHRY and CDR2 as SYGVKD. Trimming took 2 bases from V and 3 from J, leaving 11 bases between them. This CDR3 contains 15 residues. CDR3 sequence reads: CAISETGQINQPQHF. In DNA, the CDR3 is TGTGCCATCAGTGAGACCGGACAGATCAATCAGCCCCAGCATTTT.

The gene calls are TRBV4-1 and TRBJ2-2; D ambiguous. The CDR3 extends over 16 amino acids. Trimming took off 0 bases at V and 6 bases at J, with 14 bases between the two ends. Germline CDR1 reads MGHRA; CDR2 reads YSYEKL. The CDR3 nucleotides read TGCGCCAGCAGCCAAGAATTTTATGGGGAAGCCGGGGAGCTGTTTTTT. This codes for CASSQEFYGEAGELFF.

This clone was counted only a few times. The V call is TRBV9, the J call TRBJ1-1, with 7 positions matching TRBD1. The CDR3 covers 12 residues. J gave up 12 bases and V 0 bases, and 5 bases lay outside the gene matches. Germline V gene data show CDR1 as SGDLS and CDR2 as YYNGEE. CDR3 bases: TGTGCCAGCAGCGTAGACGGGACAGCCCCTTTCTTT. Its translation: CASSVDGTAPFF. The full variable domain, in which reference TRBV9 and TRBJ1-1 provide the parts outside the CDR3, is DSGVTQTPKHLITATGQRVTLRCSPRSGDLSVYWYQQSLDQGLQFLIQYYNGEERAKGNILERFSAQQFPDLHSELNLSSLELGDSALYFCASSVDGTAPFFGQGTRLTVV.

The chain employs TRBV6-1 and TRBJ2-7; D is unresolved. The CDR3 extends over 13 amino acids. Looked up from germline, CDR1 is MNHNS and CDR2 is SASEGT. V dropped 5 bases and J dropped 3 bases, with 11 bases sitting between them. CDR3 loop: CASSKRQDYEQYF. DNA for the CDR3: TGTGCCAGCAGTAAGAGGCAGGACTACGAGCAGTACTTC.

With respect to this clone: The junction departs from germline at one end; a sequencing error may be responsible. The chain recombines TRBV2 with TRBJ2-7, with 9 bases that match TRBD2. The CDR3 is made up of 11 amino acids. Germline-derived CDR1 and CDR2 are SNHLY and FYNNEI. CDR3 DNA sequence: TGTGCCAGCGGTACTAGCGGGTATGGAGACTTC. Amino acids: CASGTSGYGDF.

The chain employs TRBV18 and TRBJ2-7; no clear D. V was clipped by 6 bases and J by 8 bases, with 14 bases between them. The length of the CDR3 is 12 residues. Germline-derived CDR1 and CDR2 are KGHSH and LQKENI. For the CDR3, the DNA is TGTGCCAGCTCCCTCGAGTCCTCGAAGCAGTACTTC. Translation gives CASSLESSKQYF.

This chain connects TRBV5-1 to TRBJ2-7, with a tentative D call TRBD1 (6 bases). Germline CDR1 and CDR2: SGHRS and YFSETQ. This CDR3 has 15 residues. The V and J ends lost 5 bases and 0 bases respectively, with 15 bases between them. The CDR3 protein is CASRPGVTSSYEQYF. The CDR3 DNA reads TGCGCCAGCAGGCCAGGGGTAACTAGCTCCTACGAGCAGTACTTC.

The V gene is TRBV27, the J gene TRBJ2-6, with TRBD1 matching over 8 bases. This CDR3 is built from 18 residues. Germline V gives CDR1 MNHEY, CDR2 SMNVEV (reference sequence). Germline trimming cut 6 bases from V and 0 bases from J; bases unmatched to any gene: 10. The CDR3 sequence is CASSHSTGAGSGANVLTF. In DNA, the CDR3 is TGTGCCAGCAGCCACTCGACAGGGGCCGGCTCTGGGGCCAACGTCCTGACTTTC.

The V gene is TRBV7-2, the J gene TRBJ2-1, with D possibly being TRBD2 (6 bases). In germline, CDR1 is SGHTA, CDR2 FQGNSA. Trimming removed 6 bases at V and 6 bases at J, with 12 bases between. The CDR3 is 13 amino acids. In nucleotides, the CDR3 is TGTGCCAGCAGGCCCGGGACTTCCAATGAGCAGTTCTTC. The encoded protein is CASRPGTSNEQFF. The variable domain in full, with the rest retrieved from reference TRBV7-2 and TRBJ2-1, is GAGVSQSPSNKVTEKGKDVELRCDPISGHTALYWYRQSLGQGLEFLIYFQGNSAPDKSGLPSDRFSAERTGGSVSTLTIQRTQQEDSAVYLCASRPGTSNEQFFGPGTRLTVL.